This T cell receptor beta chain is drawn from a study of cytomegalovirus exposure and HLA in healthy donors. Across the study: About 180 million T cells yielded 100 million to 130 million unique TCR beta sequences, as an earlier analysis found.

Study results and caveats: In a later analysis, an Asian-associated ancestry cluster reportedly showed fewer N-insertions than the roughly 730-donor mean.

PCR used 60 Vbeta primers and 13 Jbeta primers. Produced via immunoSEQ multiplex PCR; TCRdb's table is partial and in-frame only. The table shows tens of thousands of clones, with approximately 74% occurring only once. About this clone itself: Antigen: not known.

The CDR3 has 13 residues. V was shortened by 4 bases and J by 1 base, with 10 bases between the two germline ends. The V gene's germline CDR1 is SQVTM and CDR2 ANQGSEA. This TCR was sampled from a woman aged 50 to 60 in good health and CMV-seropositive. The sequenced material came from PBMCs. The J gene is TRBJ1-1, the V gene TRBV29-1; possible D gene TRBD1, 5 bases. DNA for the CDR3: TGCAGCGTTGTGGGACTCGCGAACACTGAAGCTTTCTTT. This codes for CSVVGLANTEAFF. The full variable domain, completed using reference TRBV29-1 and TRBJ1-1, is SAVISQKPSRDICQRGTSLTIQCQVDSQVTMMFWYRQQPGQSLTLIATANQGSEATYESGFVIDKFPISRPNLTFSTLTVSNMSPEDSSIYLCSVVGLANTEAFFGQGTRLTVV.